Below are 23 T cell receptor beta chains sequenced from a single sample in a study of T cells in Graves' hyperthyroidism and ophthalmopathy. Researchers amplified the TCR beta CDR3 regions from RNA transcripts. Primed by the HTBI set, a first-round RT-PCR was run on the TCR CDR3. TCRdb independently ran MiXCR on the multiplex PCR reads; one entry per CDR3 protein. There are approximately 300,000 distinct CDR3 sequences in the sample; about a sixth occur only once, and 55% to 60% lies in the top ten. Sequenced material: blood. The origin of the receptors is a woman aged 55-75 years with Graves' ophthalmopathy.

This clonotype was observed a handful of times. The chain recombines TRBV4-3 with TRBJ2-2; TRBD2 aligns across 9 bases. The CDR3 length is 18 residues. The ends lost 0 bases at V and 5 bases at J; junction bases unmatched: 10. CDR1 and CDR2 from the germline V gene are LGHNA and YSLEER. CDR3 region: CASSQDHRSGGGTGELFF. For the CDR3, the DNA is TGCGCCAGCAGCCAAGATCACCGTAGCGGGGGTGGGACCGGGGAGCTGTTTTTT.

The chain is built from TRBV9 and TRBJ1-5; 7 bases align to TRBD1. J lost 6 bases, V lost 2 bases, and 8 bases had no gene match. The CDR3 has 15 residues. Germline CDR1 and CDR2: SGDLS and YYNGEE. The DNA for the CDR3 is TGTGCCAGCAGCGTTTCCGACAGGGTCACTCAGCCCCAGCATTTT. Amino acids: CASSVSDRVTQPQHF.

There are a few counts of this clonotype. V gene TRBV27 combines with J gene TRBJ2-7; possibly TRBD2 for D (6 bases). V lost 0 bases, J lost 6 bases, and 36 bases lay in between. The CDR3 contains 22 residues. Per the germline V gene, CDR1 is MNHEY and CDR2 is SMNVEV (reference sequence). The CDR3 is CASSLSSRGKIFNGMTGAEQYF. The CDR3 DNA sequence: TGTGCCAGCAGTTTATCGTCCCGGGGGAAGATTTTCAACGGGATGACGGGTGCCGAGCAGTACTTC.

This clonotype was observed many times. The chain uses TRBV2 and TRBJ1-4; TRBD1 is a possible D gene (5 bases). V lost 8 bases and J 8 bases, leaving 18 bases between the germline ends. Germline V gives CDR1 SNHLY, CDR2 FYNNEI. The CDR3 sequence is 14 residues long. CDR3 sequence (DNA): TGTGCCAGCCGCCGGCCAGGGAGGTGGGAAAAACTGTTTTTT. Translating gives CASRRPGRWEKLFF.

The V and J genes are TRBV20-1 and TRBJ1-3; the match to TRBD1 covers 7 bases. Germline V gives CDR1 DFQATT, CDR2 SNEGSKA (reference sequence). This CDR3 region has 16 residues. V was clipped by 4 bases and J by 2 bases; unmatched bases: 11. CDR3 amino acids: CSATKPSDRAGNTIYF. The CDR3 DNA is TGCAGTGCTACAAAGCCTAGCGACAGGGCTGGAAACACCATATATTTT.

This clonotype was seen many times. The CDR3 nucleotides read TGTGCCAGCATGGTCAGGGGACAAAGTGAAGCTTTCTTT. Encoded protein: CASMVRGQSEAFF. V is TRBV2 and J is TRBJ1-1; perhaps TRBD1 as D (6 bases). Germline CDR1 reads SNHLY; CDR2 reads FYNNEI. The V gene lost 7 bases and the J gene lost 7 bases, with 16 bases spanning the gap. The CDR3 extends over 13 amino acids.

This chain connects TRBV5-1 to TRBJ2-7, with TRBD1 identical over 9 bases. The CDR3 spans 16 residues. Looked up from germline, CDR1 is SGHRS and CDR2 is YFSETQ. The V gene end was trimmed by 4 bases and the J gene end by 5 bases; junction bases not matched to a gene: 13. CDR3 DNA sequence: TGCGCCAGCAGCACATCTATACAGGGGGCGTTCAACGAGCAGTACTTC. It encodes CASSTSIQGAFNEQYF.

DNA of the CDR3: TGCAGCGTTGGGACAGGGAGTTTCATCACTGAAGCTTTCTTT. This codes for CSVGTGSFITEAFF. The chain recombines TRBV29-1 with TRBJ1-1, with 8 bases fitting TRBD1. V shed 4 bases, J shed 4 bases, and the junction held 8 bases outside the gene matches. CDR3 length equals 14 residues. The germline CDR1 and CDR2 sequences are SQVTM and ANQGSEA.

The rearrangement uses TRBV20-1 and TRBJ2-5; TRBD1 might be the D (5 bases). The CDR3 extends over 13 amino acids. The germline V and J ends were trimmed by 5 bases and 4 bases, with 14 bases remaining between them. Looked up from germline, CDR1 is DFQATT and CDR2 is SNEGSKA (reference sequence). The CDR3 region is CSAFYWQGETQYF. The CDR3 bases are TGCAGTGCTTTCTATTGGCAGGGAGAGACCCAGTACTTC.

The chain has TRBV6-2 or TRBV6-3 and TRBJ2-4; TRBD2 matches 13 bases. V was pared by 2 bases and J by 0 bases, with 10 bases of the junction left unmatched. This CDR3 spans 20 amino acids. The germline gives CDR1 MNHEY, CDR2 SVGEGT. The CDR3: CASSYPKTSGGLLAKNIQYF. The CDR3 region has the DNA TGTGCCAGCAGTTACCCCAAGACTAGCGGGGGGCTACTAGCCAAAAACATTCAGTACTTC.

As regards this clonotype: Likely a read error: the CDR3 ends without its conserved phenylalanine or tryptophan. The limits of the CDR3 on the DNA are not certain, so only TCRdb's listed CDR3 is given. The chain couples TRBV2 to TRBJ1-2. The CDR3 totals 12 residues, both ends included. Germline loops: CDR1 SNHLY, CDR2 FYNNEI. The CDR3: CASKGGDYGHTS.

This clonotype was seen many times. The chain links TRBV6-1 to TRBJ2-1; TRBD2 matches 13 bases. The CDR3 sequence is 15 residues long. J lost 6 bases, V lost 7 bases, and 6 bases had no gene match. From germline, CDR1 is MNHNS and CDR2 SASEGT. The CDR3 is CASTWTSGSTNEQFF. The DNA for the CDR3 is TGTGCCAGCACCTGGACTAGCGGGAGCACCAATGAGCAGTTCTTC.

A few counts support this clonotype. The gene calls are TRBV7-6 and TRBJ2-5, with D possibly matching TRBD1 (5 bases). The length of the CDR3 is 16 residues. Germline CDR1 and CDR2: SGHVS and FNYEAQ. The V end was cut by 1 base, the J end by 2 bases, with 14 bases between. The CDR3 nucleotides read TGTGCCAGCAGCTTAGGCTGGGGCCGGATTCAAGAGACCCAGTACTTC. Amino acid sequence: CASSLGWGRIQETQYF.

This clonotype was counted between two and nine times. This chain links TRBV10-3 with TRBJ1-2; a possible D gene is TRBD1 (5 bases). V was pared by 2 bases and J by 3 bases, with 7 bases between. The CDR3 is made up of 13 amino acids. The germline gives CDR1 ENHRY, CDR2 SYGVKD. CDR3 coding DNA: TGTGCCATCAGTGAGCGCAGGGACTATGGCTACACCTTC. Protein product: CAISERRDYGYTF.

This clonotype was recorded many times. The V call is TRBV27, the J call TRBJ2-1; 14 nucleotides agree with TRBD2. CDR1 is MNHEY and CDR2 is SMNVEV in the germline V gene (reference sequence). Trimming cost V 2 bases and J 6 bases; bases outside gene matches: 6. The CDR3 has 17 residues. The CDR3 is CASSLLGTSGSTNEQFF. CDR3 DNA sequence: TGTGCCAGCAGTTTACTCGGGACTAGCGGGAGTACCAATGAGCAGTTCTTC.

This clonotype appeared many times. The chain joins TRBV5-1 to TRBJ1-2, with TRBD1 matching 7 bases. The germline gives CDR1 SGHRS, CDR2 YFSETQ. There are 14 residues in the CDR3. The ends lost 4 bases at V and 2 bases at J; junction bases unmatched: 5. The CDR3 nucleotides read TGCGCCAGCAGCCCGAGGGACAGAAACTATGGCTACACCTTC. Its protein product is CASSPRDRNYGYTF.

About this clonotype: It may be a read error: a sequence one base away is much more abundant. In DNA, the CDR3 is TGTACCAGCAGTTCTTGGGCACCCAACACTGAAGCTTTCTTT. Its translation is CTSSSWAPNTEAFF. This chain connects TRBV27 to TRBJ1-1; D uncertain. CDR3 length: 14 amino acids. Germline-derived CDR1 and CDR2 are MNHEY and SMNVEV (reference sequence).

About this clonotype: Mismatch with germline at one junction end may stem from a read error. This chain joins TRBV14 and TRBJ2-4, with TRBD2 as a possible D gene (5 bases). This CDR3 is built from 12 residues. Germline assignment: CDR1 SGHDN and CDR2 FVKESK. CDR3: CARSRTLNIQYF. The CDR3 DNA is TGTGCCCGCAGCCGGACTCTAAACATTCAGTACTTC. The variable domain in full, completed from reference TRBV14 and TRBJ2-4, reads EAGVTQFPSHSVIEKGQTVTLRCDPISGHDNLYWYRRVMGKEIKFLLHFVKESKQDESGMPNNRFLAERTGGTYSTLKVQPAELEDSGVYFCARSRTLNIQYFGAGTRLSVL.

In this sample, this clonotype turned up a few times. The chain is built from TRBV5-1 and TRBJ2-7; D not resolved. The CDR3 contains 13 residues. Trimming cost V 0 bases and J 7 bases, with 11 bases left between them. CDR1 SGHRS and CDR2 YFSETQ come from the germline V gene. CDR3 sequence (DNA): TGCGCCAGCAGCTTGGGGACGGTTTGGGAGCAGTACTTC. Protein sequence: CASSLGTVWEQYF.

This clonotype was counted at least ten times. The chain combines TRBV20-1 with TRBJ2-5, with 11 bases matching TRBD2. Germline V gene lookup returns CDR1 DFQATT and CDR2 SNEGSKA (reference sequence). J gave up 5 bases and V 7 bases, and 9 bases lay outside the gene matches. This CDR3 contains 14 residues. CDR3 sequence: CSGSGGALGETQYF. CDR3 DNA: TGCAGTGGTAGCGGGGGGGCTTTAGGGGAGACCCAGTACTTC.

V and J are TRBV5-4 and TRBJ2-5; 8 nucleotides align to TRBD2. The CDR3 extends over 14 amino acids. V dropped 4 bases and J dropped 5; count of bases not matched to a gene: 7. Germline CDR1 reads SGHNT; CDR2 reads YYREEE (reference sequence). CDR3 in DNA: TGTGCCAGCAGCCGCCCCGGGGGGGGGGAGACCCAGTACTTC. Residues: CASSRPGGGETQYF.

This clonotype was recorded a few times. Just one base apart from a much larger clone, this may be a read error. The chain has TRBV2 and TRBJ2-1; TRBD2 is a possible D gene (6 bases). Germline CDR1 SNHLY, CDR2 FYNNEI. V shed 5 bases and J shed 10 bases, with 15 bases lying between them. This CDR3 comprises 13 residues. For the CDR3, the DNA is TGTGCCAGCAGTCGGAACTTTCGGGAGGAGCAGTTCTTC. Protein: CASSRNFREEQFF.

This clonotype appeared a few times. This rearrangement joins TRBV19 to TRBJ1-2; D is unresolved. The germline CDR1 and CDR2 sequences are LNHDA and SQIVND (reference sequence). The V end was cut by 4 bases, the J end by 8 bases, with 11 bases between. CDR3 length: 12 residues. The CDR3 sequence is CASSTDPGGYTF. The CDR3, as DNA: TGTGCCAGTAGTACCGACCCAGGAGGCTACACCTTC.